This T cell receptor beta chain was documented in a study of T-cell memory formation after mild COVID-19. Overall study context: TCR clustering was largely donor specific. General study points: Contracting clones from day 15 to 85 had balanced CD4/CD8; later expanders favoured CD4+.

To note about this clonotype: Its target is not known.

TCR alpha and TCR beta cDNA libraries carrying sample barcodes and UMIs were produced by 5'RACE using constant-segment primers. Each CDR3 protein gets one entry after TCRdb re-called the 5' RACE reads with MiXCR. The sample consists of 550,000 to 600,000 distinct CDR3 sequences, about 20% of them appearing once. Germline CDR1 reads KGHDR; CDR2 reads SFDVKD. V lost 5 bases and J 0 bases, leaving 13 bases between the germline ends. The CDR3 runs to 16 residues. What was sequenced was PBMCs or a T cell subset sorted from them (not recorded which). The chain has TRBV24-1 and TRBJ1-5; D is perhaps TRBD1 (6 bases). This sequence originates from an adult woman who had mild COVID-19 (a few samples of this study predate the infection). Cell type and time point are not known. CDR3 sequence: CATSVWTDFSNQPQHF. For the CDR3, the DNA is TGTGCCACCAGTGTCTGGACAGACTTTAGCAATCAGCCCCAGCATTTT.